This T cell receptor beta chain is drawn from a study of T cells in Graves' hyperthyroidism and ophthalmopathy. Regarding the study as a whole: Most clonotypes expanded in the thyroid (above 0.001) were also present in blood.

The CDR3 regions of TCR beta were amplified from RNA transcripts. The HTBI primer set served for first-round RT-PCR of the TCR CDR3. One entry per CDR3 protein results from TCRdb running MiXCR on the multiplex PCR reads. The data contain about 720,000 distinct CDR3 sequences, roughly 17% of them singletons. In patients aged 18 to 65, hyperthyroidism was newly diagnosed, with duration under 2 months. Diagnostic decisions used clinical symptoms, serum thyroxine and TRAb, thyroid ultrasound and orbital computed tomography. This clonotype was seen only a few times. Its antigen is not identified. Per the germline V gene, CDR1 is DFQATT and CDR2 is SNEGSKA (reference sequence). CDR3 size: 14 residues. The V and J ends lost 3 bases and 8 bases respectively, with 18 bases between them.

The sequencing input was blood. The rearrangement joins TRBV20-1 to TRBJ2-3, with TRBD1 as a possible D gene (6 bases). The sequence was collected from a man aged 18 to 30 with Graves' hyperthyroidism. CDR3 DNA: TGCAGTGCTAGCGGGTCAGGGGAATTTGGTACGCAGTATTTT. Its protein is CSASGSGEFGTQYF.